This TCR beta chain is from a study of blood T cells in healthy people across ages. Through a sample-barcoded 5' primer and a J-beta primer mix, a second PCR was run for roughly 7 to 12 cycles. One entry per CDR3 protein results from TCRdb running MiXCR on the 5' RACE reads. The repertoire has about 1.5 million distinct CDR3 sequences, roughly 45% of them found once; the top ten carry 7% to 9%. CDR1 SGHRS and CDR2 YFSETQ come from the germline V gene. Trimming stripped 3 bases from V and 1 base from J, with 19 bases between. CDR3 size: 17 residues. Isolation yielded PBMCs, at least 7 million per sample, in every case. Overall study findings and caveats: The study found more naive CD4+ cells and higher diversity in long-lived than aged donors. Possibly confounding the expanded clonotype changes was the fact that donor CMV status was unknown.

Details on this clonotype: Its antigen is unidentified.

Sequenced material: blood. The J gene is TRBJ1-1, the V gene TRBV5-1; D is perhaps TRBD1 (5 bases). This sequence originates from a woman aged 18-29 years in good health. The CDR3 loop is CASSWRGAGRQNTEAFF. The CDR3, as DNA: TGCGCCAGCAGCTGGCGTGGGGCAGGGCGACAGAACACTGAAGCTTTCTTT. Full variable domain (rest looked up from reference TRBV5-1 and TRBJ1-1): KAGVTQTPRYLIKTRGQQVTLSCSPISGHRSVSWYQQTPGQGLQFLFEYFSETQRNKGNFPGRFSGRQFSNSRSEMNVSTLELGDSALYLCASSWRGAGRQNTEAFFGQGTRLTVV.